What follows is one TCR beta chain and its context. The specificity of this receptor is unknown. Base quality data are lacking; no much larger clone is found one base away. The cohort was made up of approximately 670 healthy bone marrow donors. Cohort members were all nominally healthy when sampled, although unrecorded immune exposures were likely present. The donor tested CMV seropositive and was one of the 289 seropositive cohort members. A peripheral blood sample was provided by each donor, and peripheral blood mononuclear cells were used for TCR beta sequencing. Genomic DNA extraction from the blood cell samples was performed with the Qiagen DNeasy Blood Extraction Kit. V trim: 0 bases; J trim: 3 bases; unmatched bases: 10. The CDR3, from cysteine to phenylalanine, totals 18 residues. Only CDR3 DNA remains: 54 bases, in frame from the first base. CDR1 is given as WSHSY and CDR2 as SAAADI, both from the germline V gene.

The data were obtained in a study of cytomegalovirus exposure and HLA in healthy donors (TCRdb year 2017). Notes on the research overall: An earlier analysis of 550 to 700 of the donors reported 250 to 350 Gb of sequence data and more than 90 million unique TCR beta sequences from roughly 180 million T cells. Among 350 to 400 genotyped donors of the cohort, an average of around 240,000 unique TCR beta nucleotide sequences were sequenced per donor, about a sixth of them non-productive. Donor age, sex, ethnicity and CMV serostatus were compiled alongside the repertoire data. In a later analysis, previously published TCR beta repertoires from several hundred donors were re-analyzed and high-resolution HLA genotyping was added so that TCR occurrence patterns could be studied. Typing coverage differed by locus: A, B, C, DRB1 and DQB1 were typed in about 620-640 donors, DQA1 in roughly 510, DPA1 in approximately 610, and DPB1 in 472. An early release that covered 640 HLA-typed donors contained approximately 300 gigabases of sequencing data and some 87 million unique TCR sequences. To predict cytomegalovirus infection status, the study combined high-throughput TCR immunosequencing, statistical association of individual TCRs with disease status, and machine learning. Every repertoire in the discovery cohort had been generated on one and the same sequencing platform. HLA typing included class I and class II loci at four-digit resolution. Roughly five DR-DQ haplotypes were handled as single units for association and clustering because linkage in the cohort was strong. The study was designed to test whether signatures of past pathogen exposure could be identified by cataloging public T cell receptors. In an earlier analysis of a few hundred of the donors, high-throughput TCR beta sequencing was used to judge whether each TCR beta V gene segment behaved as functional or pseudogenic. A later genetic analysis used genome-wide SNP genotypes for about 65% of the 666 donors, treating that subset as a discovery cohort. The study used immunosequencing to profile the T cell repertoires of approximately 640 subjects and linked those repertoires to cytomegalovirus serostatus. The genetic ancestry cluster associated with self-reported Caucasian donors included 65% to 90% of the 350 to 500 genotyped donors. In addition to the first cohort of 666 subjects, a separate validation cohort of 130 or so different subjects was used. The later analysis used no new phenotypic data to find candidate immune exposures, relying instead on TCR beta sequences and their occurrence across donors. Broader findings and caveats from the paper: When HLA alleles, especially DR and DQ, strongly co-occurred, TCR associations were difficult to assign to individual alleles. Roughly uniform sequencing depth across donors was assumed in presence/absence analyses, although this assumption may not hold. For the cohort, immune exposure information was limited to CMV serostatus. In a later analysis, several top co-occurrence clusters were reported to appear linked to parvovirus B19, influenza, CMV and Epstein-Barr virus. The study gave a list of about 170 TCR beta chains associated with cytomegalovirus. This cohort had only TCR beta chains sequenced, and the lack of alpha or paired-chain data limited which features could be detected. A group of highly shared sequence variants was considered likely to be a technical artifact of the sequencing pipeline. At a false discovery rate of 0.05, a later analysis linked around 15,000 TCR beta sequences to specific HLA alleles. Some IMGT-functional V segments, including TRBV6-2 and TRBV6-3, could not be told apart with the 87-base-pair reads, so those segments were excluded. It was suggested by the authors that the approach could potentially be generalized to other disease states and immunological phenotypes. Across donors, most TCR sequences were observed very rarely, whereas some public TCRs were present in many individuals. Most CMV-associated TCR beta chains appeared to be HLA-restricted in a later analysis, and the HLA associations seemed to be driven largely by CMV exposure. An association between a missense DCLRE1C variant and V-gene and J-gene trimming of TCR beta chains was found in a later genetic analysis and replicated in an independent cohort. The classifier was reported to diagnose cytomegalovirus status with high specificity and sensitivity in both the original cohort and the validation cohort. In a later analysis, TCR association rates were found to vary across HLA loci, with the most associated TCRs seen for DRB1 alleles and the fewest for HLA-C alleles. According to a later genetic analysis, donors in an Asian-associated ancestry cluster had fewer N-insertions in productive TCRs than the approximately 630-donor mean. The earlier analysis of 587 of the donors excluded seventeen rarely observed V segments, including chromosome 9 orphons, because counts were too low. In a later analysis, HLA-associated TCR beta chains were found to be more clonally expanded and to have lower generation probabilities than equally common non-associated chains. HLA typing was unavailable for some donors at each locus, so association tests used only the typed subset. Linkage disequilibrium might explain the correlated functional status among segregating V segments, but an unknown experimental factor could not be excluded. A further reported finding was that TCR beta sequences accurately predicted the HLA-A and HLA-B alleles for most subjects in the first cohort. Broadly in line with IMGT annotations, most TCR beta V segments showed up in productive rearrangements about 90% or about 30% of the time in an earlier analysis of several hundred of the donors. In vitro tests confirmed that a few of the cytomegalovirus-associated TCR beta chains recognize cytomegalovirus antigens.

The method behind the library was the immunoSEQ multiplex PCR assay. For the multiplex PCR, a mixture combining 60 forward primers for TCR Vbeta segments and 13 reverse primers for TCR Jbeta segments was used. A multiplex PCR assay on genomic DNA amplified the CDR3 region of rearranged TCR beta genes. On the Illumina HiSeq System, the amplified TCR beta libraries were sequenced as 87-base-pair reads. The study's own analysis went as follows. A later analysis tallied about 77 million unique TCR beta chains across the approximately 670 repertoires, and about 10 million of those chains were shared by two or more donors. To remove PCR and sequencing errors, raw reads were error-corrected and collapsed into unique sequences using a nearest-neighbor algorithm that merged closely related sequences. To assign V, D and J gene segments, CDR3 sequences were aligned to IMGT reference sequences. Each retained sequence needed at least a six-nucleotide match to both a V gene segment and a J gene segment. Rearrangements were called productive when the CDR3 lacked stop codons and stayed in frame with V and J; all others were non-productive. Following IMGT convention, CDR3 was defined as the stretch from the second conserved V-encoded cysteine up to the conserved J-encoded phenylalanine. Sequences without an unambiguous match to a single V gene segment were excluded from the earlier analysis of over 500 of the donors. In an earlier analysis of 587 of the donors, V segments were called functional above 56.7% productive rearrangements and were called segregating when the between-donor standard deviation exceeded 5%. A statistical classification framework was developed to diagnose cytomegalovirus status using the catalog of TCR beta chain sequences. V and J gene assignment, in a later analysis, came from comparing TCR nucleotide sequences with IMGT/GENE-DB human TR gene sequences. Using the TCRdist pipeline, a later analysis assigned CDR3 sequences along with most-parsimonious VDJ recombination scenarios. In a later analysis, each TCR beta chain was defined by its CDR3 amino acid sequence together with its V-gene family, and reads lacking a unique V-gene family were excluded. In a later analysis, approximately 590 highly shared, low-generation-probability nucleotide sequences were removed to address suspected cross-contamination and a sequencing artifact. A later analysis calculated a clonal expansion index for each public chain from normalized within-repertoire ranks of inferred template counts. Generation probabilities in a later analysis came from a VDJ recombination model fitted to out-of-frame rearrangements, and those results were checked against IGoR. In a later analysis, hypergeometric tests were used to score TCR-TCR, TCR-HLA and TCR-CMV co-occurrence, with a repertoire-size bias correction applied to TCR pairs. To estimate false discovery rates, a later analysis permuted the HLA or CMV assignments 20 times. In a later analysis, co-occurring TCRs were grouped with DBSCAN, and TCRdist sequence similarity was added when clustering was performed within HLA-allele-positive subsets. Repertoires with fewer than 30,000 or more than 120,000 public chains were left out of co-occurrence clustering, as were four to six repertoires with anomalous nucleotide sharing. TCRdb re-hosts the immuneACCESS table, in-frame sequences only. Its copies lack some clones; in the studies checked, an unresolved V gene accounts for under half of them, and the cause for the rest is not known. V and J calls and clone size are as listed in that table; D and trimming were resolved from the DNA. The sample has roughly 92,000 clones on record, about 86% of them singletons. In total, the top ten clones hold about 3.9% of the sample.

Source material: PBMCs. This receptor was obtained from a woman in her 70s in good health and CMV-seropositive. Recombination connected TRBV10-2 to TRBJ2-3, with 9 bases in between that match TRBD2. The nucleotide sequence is TGCGCCAGCAGTGAGTCTGAGACTAGCGGTTTGAGTACAGATACGCAGTATTTT. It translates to CASSESETSGLSTDTQYF.